This TCR beta chain came from a study of blood T cell repertoires in COVID-19 (dated by TCRdb to 2018 to 2020). Regarding the complete study: Samples covering the acute and convalescent phases of COVID-19 were provided by collaborators in the United States, Italy and Spain. A de-identified subject ID, COVID-19 status, age in years and sex were almost always included in the sample metadata. Deeply sampled blood TCRbeta repertoires from subjects exposed to, actively infected with, or recovered from COVID-19 were included in the dataset. The prospective study material was composed of cDNA or gDNA derived from T cells, B-cell-depleted T cells, or PBMCs. Samples were obtained from the ongoing ImmuneRACE study (first 160 participants) and from roughly 1,300 subjects provided by 6 global collaborators. The repertoires were made available in a free public database intended to serve as a resource for research on the immune response to SARS-CoV-2. Where available, HLA class I and class II types were taken from metadata supplied by the sample provider and were not determined by assay-based typing.

TCRbeta CDR3 regions were amplified from genomic DNA using the immunoSEQ Assay, a bias-controlled multiplex PCR. As for the original processing: Nucleated cell counts per sample were estimated from amplification of reference gene primers within the assay. To quantify the absolute abundance of each unique TCRbeta CDR3 rearrangement, sequence reads were collapsed and filtered. For each sample, productive Simpson clonality was calculated as the square root of Simpson's diversity index across productive rearrangements. Drawn from immuneACCESS, this table holds only the in-frame rearrangements with V and J called that TCRdb kept. Clones are partly lost; checked studies trace under half to an unresolved V gene and leave the rest unexplained. The D gene and trimming were derived from the DNA, and the V and J assignments and clone size from that table. The sample table lists tens of thousands of clones, 84% of them with a count of one. Jointly, the top ten make up about 1.6% of the sample.

What the work shows at the level of the full study, not this receptor alone: Clinical and demographic metadata were provided uncurated, with the amount varying by source and participant.

Whole blood was collected in K2EDTA tubes by collaborating institutions according to the institutions' own protocols. Collaborator samples were shipped for TCRbeta analysis as frozen whole blood, isolated PBMCs, or DNA extracted from either sample type. About this clone itself: There is no known antigen for this receptor. One base away there is no much larger clone; base qualities are not given.

The material sequenced was peripheral blood. The sequence was collected from a man aged 50 to 60 with acute or convalescent COVID-19.

The DNA sequence reads TGTGCCAGCGGCGGGGGAAACACCGGGGAGCTGTTTTTT. Its amino acids are CASGGGNTGELFF. The sequence links TRBV12-3 or TRBV12-4 to TRBJ2-2; TRBD2 agrees with 7 junctional bases. Germline trimming amounts to 8 bases on V and 2 bases on J, with 2 as the count of junction bases outside the gene matches. The CDR3 sequence holds 13 residues, the cysteine and phenylalanine included. The only DNA kept is the CDR3, 39 bases in frame from the first base.